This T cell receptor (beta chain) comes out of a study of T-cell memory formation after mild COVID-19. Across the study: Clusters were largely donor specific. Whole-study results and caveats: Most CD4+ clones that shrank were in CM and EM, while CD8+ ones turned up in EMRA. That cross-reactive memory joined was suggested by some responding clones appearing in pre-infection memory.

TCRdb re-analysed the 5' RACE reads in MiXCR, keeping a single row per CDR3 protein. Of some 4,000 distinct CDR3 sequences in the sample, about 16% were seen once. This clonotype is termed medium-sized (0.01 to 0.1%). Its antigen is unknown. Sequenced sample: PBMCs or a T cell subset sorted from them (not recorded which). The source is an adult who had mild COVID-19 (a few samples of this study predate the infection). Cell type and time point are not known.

DNA for the CDR3: TGTGCCAGCAGCTTAGGATGGGGACAGAGCCCGCATGAGCAGTTCTTC. It codes for CASSLGWGQSPHEQFF. The chain uses TRBV7-6 and TRBJ2-1; 7 positions agree with TRBD1. V was pared by 1 base and J by 8 bases, with 11 bases of the junction left unmatched. Germline V gives CDR1 SGHVS, CDR2 FNYEAQ. The CDR3 covers 16 residues.